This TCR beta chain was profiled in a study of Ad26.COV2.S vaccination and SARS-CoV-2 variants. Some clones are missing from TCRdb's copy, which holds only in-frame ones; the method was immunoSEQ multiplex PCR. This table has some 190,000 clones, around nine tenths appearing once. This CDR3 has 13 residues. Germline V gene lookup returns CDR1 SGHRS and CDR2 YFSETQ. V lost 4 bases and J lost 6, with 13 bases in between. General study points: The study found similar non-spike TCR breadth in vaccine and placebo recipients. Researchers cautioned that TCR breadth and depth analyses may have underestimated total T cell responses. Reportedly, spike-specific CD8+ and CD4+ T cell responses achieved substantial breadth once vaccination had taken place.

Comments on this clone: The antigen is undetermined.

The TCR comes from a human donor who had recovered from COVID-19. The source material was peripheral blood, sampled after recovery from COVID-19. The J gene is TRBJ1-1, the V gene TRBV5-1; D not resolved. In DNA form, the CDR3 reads TGCGCCAGCAGCCTCGGGTCTCCCTCTGAAGCTTTCTTT. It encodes CASSLGSPSEAFF.